Shown below are 16 T cell receptor beta chains from a single sample sequenced in a study of blood T cells in healthy people across ages. Alongside a J-beta primer mix, a sample-barcoded 5' primer served in a second PCR lasting about 6 to 12 cycles. MiXCR, applied by TCRdb to the 5' RACE reads, yields one record per CDR3 protein. Of approximately 1.5 million distinct CDR3 sequences in the sample, about 35% were seen once. The sequenced sample was blood. Every receptor here comes from a woman aged 30 to 39 in good health.

This clonotype was found many times. This rearrangement joins TRBV29-1 to TRBJ1-2, with 11 bases identical to TRBD1. The CDR3 is 14 amino acids. The J segment lost 5 bases and the V segment lost 5 bases, leaving 7 bases of the junction unmatched. Germline V gene data show CDR1 as SQVTM and CDR2 as ANQGSEA. DNA for the CDR3: TGCAGCGTTCGCCTCCGGGACAGGGGGTATGGCTACACCTTC. It is translated as CSVRLRDRGYGYTF.

The genes are TRBV7-2 and TRBJ2-7; D call uncertain. This CDR3 contains 14 residues. The V end was cut by 2 bases, the J end by 1 base, with 9 bases between. CDR1 is SGHTA and CDR2 is FQGNSA in the germline V gene. CDR3 protein: CASSLIPDSYEQYF. CDR3 DNA sequence: TGTGCCAGCAGCTTAATTCCTGATTCCTACGAGCAGTACTTC.

CDR3 sequence: CASSYSRTPQDTQYF. The CDR3 DNA sequence: TGTGCCAGCAGTTACTCGAGGACTCCCCAAGATACGCAGTATTTT. The chain couples TRBV6-2 or TRBV6-3 to TRBJ2-3, with a weak D call TRBD2 (5 bases). The V end lost 0 bases, the J end lost 5 bases, and 12 bases lay between the germline ends. This CDR3 has 15 residues. Per the germline V gene, CDR1 is MNHEY and CDR2 is SVGEGT.

This clonotype was observed a few times. The rearrangement links TRBV28 to TRBJ2-3; D not resolved. Trimming cost V 5 bases and J 5 bases, with 11 bases left between them. Germline loops: CDR1 MDHEN, CDR2 SYDVKM. This CDR3 is built from 13 residues. The CDR3 coding sequence is TGTGCCAGCAGTCCCTACGAAGGAGATACGCAGTATTTT. It encodes CASSPYEGDTQYF.

The V and J genes are TRBV7-9 and TRBJ2-6; weak D call: TRBD1 (6 bases). The germline gives CDR1 SEHNR, CDR2 FQNEAQ (reference sequence). This CDR3 has 20 amino acids. The V and J ends lost 1 base and 0 bases respectively, with 19 bases between them. CDR3 bases: TGTGCCAGCAGCTTAGATATCCCCAGGGGCGGGTTCTCTGGGGCCAACGTCCTGACTTTC. It yields the protein CASSLDIPRGGFSGANVLTF.

The V gene is TRBV20-1, the J gene TRBJ2-7, with no clear D. The end of the DNA aligns better with TRBJ2-5, so the J call may be wrong. CDR3 length: 12 amino acids. The germline CDR1 and CDR2 sequences are DFQATT and SNEGSKA (reference sequence). In nucleotides, the CDR3 is TGCAGTGCTAGAGCAGTCTATGAGACCCAGTACTTC. This gives the protein CSARAVYETQYF.

This clonotype appeared many times. The chain combines TRBV10-3 with TRBJ1-6, with unresolved D. V was cut by 2 bases and J by 5 bases, with 10 bases left in between. This CDR3 region has 15 residues. CDR1 ENHRY and CDR2 SYGVKD come from the germline V gene. CDR3 sequence (DNA): TGTGCCATCAGTGAGACCCAAAATGATAATTCACCCCTCCACTTT. It is translated as CAISETQNDNSPLHF.

The chain links TRBV12-3 or TRBV12-4 to TRBJ2-7; 7 nucleotides match TRBD1. With 5 bases clipped from V and 2 bases from J, the junction kept 9 bases outside the gene matches. CDR3 length: 15 amino acids. In nucleotides, the CDR3 is TGTGCCAGCAGTCGACAGGGCTCCCTCACCTACGAGCAGTACTTC. Its protein product is CASSRQGSLTYEQYF.

This clonotype was detected only a few times. The CDR3 protein is CASSGENEQFF. CDR3 coding DNA: TGTGCCAGCAGTGGGGAAAATGAGCAGTTCTTC. The chain employs TRBV2 and TRBJ2-1, with D uncertain. CDR1 and CDR2 from the germline V gene are SNHLY and FYNNEI. CDR3 length: 11 amino acids. V was shortened by 4 bases and J by 7 bases, with 5 bases between the two germline ends. The full variable domain, with the rest looked up from reference TRBV2 and TRBJ2-1, is EPEVTQTPSHQVTQMGQEVILRCVPISNHLYFYWYRQILGQKVEFLVSFYNNEISEKSEIFDDQFSVERPDGSNFTLKIRSTKLEDSAMYFCASSGENEQFFGPGTRLTVL.

V gene TRBV7-9 combines with J gene TRBJ2-3, with a tentative D call TRBD2 (6 bases). Per the germline V gene, CDR1 is SEHNR and CDR2 is FQNEAQ (reference sequence). The CDR3 is made up of 15 amino acids. The V and J ends lost 5 bases and 0 bases respectively, with 12 bases between them. CDR3 bases: TGTGCCAGCAGCCGGCTAGCGAGCAGCACAGATACGCAGTATTTT. Protein product: CASSRLASSTDTQYF.

A few counts support this clonotype. The chain carries TRBV20-1 and TRBJ1-2; D gene ambiguous. Looked up from germline, CDR1 is DFQATT and CDR2 is SNEGSKA (reference sequence). The V end was cut by 4 bases, the J end by 0 bases, with 6 bases between. The CDR3 extends over 12 amino acids. CDR3 coding DNA: TGCAGTGCTATGAGGGCTAACTATGGCTACACCTTC. Translating it yields CSAMRANYGYTF.

The V call is TRBV9, the J call TRBJ2-7; 9 bases line up with TRBD2. With V trimmed by 0 bases and J by 7 bases, 8 bases remained unmatched. The V gene's germline CDR1 is SGDLS and CDR2 YYNGEE. The CDR3 has 15 amino acids. CDR3 loop: CASSVDGLAGYEQYF. The CDR3 DNA reads TGTGCCAGCAGCGTAGATGGCCTAGCGGGATATGAGCAGTACTTC.

Details on this clonotype: With a far larger clone one base away, a read error is the likely cause. The V gene is TRBV12-3 or TRBV12-4, the J gene TRBJ2-7, with TRBD1 as a possible D gene (6 bases). This CDR3 has 12 amino acids. The V end was cut by 7 bases, the J end by 3 bases, with 10 bases between. DNA for the CDR3: TGTGCCAGCAATCCACAGGGCTACGAGCAGTACTTC. As protein: CASNPQGYEQYF.

This clonotype was picked up many times. The rearrangement joins TRBV7-2 to TRBJ2-1, with 10 bases matching TRBD2. Trimming took 5 bases from V and 11 from J; bases not matched to a gene: 6. The germline V gene has CDR1 SGHTA and CDR2 FQGNSA. The CDR3 totals 13 residues. The CDR3 DNA reads as TGTGCCAGCAGCCTAGGGACTAGCGAGAAGCAGTTCTTC. This sequence encodes CASSLGTSEKQFF. The full variable domain, its missing parts supplied by reference TRBV7-2 and TRBJ2-1, is GAGVSQSPSNKVTEKGKDVELRCDPISGHTALYWYRQSLGQGLEFLIYFQGNSAPDKSGLPSDRFSAERTGGSVSTLTIQRTQQEDSAVYLCASSLGTSEKQFFGPGTRLTVL.

This clonotype showed up just a few times. V gene TRBV3-1 combines with J gene TRBJ2-3; D not certain. Germline CDR1 reads LGHDT; CDR2 reads YNNKEL (reference sequence). The CDR3 extends over 14 amino acids. The V gene lost 2 bases and the J gene lost 4 bases, with 10 bases spanning the gap. Written as DNA, the CDR3 is TGTGCCAGCAGCCAATATCAGACTTCAGATACGCAGTATTTT. Protein product: CASSQYQTSDTQYF.

This clonotype was seen a handful of times. J is TRBJ1-4 and V is TRBV6-6; D is uncertain. The CDR3 is made up of 16 amino acids. Trimming left V 0 bases short and J 5 bases short, with 13 bases between. CDR1 is MNHNY and CDR2 is SVGAGI in the germline V gene (reference sequence). The CDR3 DNA follows: TGTGCCAGCAGTTACTCGATAGGAGGGAACAATGAAAAACTGTTTTTT. It is translated as CASSYSIGGNNEKLFF.